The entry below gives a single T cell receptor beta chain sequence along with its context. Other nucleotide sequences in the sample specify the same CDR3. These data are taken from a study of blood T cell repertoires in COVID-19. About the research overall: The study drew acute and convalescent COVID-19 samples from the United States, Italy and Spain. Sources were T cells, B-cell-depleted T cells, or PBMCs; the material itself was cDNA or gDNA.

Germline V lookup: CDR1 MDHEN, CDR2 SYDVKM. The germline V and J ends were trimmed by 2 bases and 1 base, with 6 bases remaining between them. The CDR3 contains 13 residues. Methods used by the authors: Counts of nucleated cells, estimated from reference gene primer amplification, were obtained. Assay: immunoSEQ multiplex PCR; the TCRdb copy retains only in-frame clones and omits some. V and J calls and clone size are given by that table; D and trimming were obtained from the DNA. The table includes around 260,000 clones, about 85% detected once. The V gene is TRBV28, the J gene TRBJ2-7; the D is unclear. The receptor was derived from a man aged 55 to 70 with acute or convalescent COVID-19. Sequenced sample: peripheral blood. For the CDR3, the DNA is TGTGCCAGCAGTTTAATGTCATCCTACGAGCAGTACTTC. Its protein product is CASSLMSSYEQYF.